This TCR beta chain was profiled in a study of beta chain features in type 1 diabetes. Study-level background: All samples together contributed 107,917,701 sorted cells for examination. Study-level findings and limits: Type 1 diabetes patients showed a moderate but significant shortening of TCRB CDR3s in all four CD4+ subsets. Patients with type 1 diabetes showed fewer VDJ junction insertions and more deletions. In comparison with healthy donors, patients had naive, central memory and Treg TCRB repertoires that appeared more similar.

The whole isolated RNA underwent reverse transcription, so sequencing captured expressed TCRB transcripts. The table came from immunoSEQ multiplex PCR; TCRdb's copy has only in-frame clones and leaves some out. The sample carries about 160,000 clones, 6.5% to 10% recorded once. The germline gives CDR1 SGDLS, CDR2 YYNGEE. J lost 5 bases, V lost 0 bases, and 9 bases had no gene match. The CDR3 runs 16 residues. CD45RO/CCR7/CD25/CD127/CD95/CD27 sorting isolated CD4+ naive, central memory, regulatory and stem cell-like memory cells. Comment on this clone: Its antigen is still unknown.

The receptor was isolated from a woman younger than 30 with type 1 diabetes. V is TRBV9 and J is TRBJ2-5; 8 bases agree with TRBD2. The sample was central memory CD4+ T cells from blood. Here the CDR3 DNA reads TGTGCCAGCAGCGTAGGGGTGGGAGCGGGAGCTGAGACCCAGTACTTC. It encodes CASSVGVGAGAETQYF.